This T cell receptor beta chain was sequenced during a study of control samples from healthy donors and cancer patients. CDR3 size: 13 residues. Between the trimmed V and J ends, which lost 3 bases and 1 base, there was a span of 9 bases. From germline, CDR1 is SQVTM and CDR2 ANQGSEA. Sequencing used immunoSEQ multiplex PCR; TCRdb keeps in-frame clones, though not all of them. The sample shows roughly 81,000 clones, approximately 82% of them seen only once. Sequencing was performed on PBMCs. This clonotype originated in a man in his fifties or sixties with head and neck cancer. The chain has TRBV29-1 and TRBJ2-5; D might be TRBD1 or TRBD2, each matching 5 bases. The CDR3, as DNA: TGCAGCGTTGAGGGGGACCTCCAAGAGACCCAGTACTTC. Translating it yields CSVEGDLQETQYF.